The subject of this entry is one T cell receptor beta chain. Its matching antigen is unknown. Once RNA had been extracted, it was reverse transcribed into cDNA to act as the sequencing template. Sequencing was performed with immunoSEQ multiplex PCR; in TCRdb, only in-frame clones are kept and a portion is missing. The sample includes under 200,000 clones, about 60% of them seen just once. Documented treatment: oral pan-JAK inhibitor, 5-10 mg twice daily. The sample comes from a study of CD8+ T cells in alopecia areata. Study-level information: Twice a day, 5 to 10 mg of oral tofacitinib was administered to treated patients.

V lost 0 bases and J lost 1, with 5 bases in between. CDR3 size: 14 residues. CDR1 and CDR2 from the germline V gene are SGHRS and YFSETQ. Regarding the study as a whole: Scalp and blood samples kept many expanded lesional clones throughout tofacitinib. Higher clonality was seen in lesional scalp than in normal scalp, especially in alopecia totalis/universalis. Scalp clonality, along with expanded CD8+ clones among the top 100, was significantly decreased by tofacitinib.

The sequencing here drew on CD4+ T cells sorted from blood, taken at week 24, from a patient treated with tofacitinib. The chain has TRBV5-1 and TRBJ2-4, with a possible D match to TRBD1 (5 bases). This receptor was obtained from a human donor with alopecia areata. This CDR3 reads CASSLDRAKNIQYF. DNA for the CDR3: TGCGCCAGCAGCTTGGACAGGGCCAAAAACATTCAGTACTTC.